The clone carrying this T cell receptor beta chain was seen a few times. Its antigen is unidentified. The authors prepared the TCRbeta library with unique molecular identifiers. Via MiXCR, TCRdb re-called the PCR reads, giving one row per CDR3 protein. This sample has approximately 230,000 distinct CDR3 sequences, with roughly a quarter found just once. This sample was taken from a study of T-cell reconstitution after alpha-beta-depleted transplantation in children. Study-level results: Recipient T cells and thymic progenitors that survived were the source of the high TCRbeta diversity seen at day 60 in some patients. After one year, T-cell counts and TCRbeta diversity mostly came from new T cells. Alpha-beta T cells about two months after transplant reportedly derived from several hundred expanded graft clones.

Between the trimmed V and J ends, which lost 4 bases and 3 bases, there was a span of 10 bases. This CDR3 region has 14 residues. Germline CDR1 is MGHRA and CDR2 is YSYEKL. Sequencing was performed on PBMCs, mostly from graft donor cells, taken 360 days after TCRalphabeta/CD19-depleted stem cell transplant. The TCR originated in a female patient between 2 and 15 years old who had a stem cell transplant for congenital amegakaryocytic thrombocytopenia, so the T cells may come from the graft donor. The chain uses TRBV4-1 and TRBJ1-5, with a possible D match to TRBD1 (6 bases). In DNA form, the CDR3 reads TGCGCCAGCAGCCTAGGGGGGACCAATCAGCCCCAGCATTTT. Translated: CASSLGGTNQPQHF.